The clone carrying this T cell receptor (beta chain) was seen more than once but under ten times. Unique molecular identifiers were attached to individual cDNA molecules. TCRdb ran MiXCR on the 5' RACE reads and lists one entry per CDR3 protein. The repertoire consists of tens of thousands of distinct CDR3 sequences, with under 15% occurring once and the leading ten covering about 8%. CDR1 MDHEN and CDR2 SYDVKM come from the germline V gene. V lost 7 bases and J 9 bases, leaving 13 bases between the germline ends. The CDR3 is 11 amino acids. The record originates from a study of early T cells in non-severe SARS-CoV-2 infection.

This receptor was taken from an adult who was a healthcare worker with PCR-confirmed SARS-CoV-2 infection or an uninfected control (not recorded which). This chain links TRBV28 with TRBJ2-7; TRBD1 is a possible D gene (6 bases). Sequencing input: whole blood. The CDR3 DNA sequence: TGTGCCAGCACATCAAAACAGGGGCAGTACTTC. The encoded protein is CASTSKQGQYF.